The entry that follows covers one TCR beta chain sequence. RNA extraction was followed by reverse transcription into cDNA, which acted as the sequencing template. Profiled with immunoSEQ multiplex PCR; TCRdb holds only in-frame clones, not every one. This repertoire shows about 270,000 clones, 60% found once; its top ten account for 0.75% to 0.95%. The data belong to a study of CD8+ T cells in alopecia areata. Treatment denoted: oral pan-JAK inhibitor, 5-10 mg twice daily. Alopecia areata patients provided lesional scalp punch biopsies and peripheral blood. The germline gives CDR1 LNHNV, CDR2 YYDKDF (reference sequence). CDR3 length equals 17 residues. J was trimmed by 7 bases and V by 1 base; bases with no gene match: 15.

This chain links TRBV15 with TRBJ2-5, with 7 bases fitting TRBD2. The source of this sequence is a human donor with alopecia areata. This specimen was CD4+ T cells sorted from blood, taken around week 54, from a patient treated with tofacitinib. The CDR3 coding sequence is TGTGCCACCAGCAGAGGAGGAACGGGGGGTGAAGCTTGGACCCAGTACTTC. Translation: CATSRGGTGGEAWTQYF.